This is a list of T cell receptor beta chains from one sample in a study of molecular identifiers for immune sequencing clone quantification. TCRdb reanalysed the PCR reads using MiXCR and keeps one entry per CDR3 protein. This sample has approximately 550,000 distinct CDR3 sequences, with 25% found just once. The sample comprised naive CD8+ T cells from blood, with Jurkat cell RNA spiked in. The receptors were sampled from a human donor in good health. Some libraries in this study had Jurkat cell RNA spiked in. The CDR3 runs from the conserved cysteine through the conserved F or W. D genes are given only for firm matches. Rows may omit the clone size; those that give it use once, few, many or a size class.

clone size	V gene	D gene	J gene	CDR3 protein	CDR3 DNA
few	TRBV28	-	TRBJ1-1	CASRERGNTEAFF	TGTGCCAGCAGGGAAAGAGGGAACACTGAAGCTTTCTTT
many	TRBV29-1	-	TRBJ1-1	CSVEDDRDTEAFF	TGCAGCGTTGAAGATGACCGGGACACTGAAGCTTTCTTT
-	TRBV5-1	-	TRBJ2-7	CASSLGWGGPYEQYF	TGCGCCAGCAGCTTGGGGTGGGGGGGGCCCTACGAGCAGTACTTC
few	TRBV16	-	TRBJ2-3	CASSQKVGEDTQYF	TGTGCCAGCAGCCAAAAGGTCGGGGAGGATACGCAGTATTTT
few	TRBV5-4	-	TRBJ2-1	CASSLVFGQYVDEQFF	TGTGCCAGCAGCTTGGTCTTCGGGCAGTACGTCGATGAGCAGTTCTTC
-	TRBV21-1	-	TRBJ1-1	CASSKTAAFF	TGTGCCAGCAGCAAGACAGCGGCTTTCTTT
many	TRBV4-1	-	TRBJ1-5	CASSQEGAQYSNQPQHF	TGCGCCAGCAGCCAAGAAGGGGCACAATATAGCAATCAGCCCCAGCATTTT
few	TRBV27	TRBD2	TRBJ2-7	CASSFMAGGVLEQYF	TGTGCCAGCAGTTTCATGGCGGGAGGAGTTCTCGAGCAGTACTTC
-	TRBV7-2	-	TRBJ2-5	CASSFIRETQYF	TGTGCCAGCAGCTTCATTCGAGAGACCCAGTACTTC
few	TRBV12-3/TRBV12-4	-	TRBJ2-3	CASGGLRTDTQYF	TGTGCCAGCGGGGGCCTCCGCACAGATACGCAGTATTTT
few	TRBV7-6	TRBD1	TRBJ2-7	CASSFNIPGQGPYEQYF	TGTGCCAGCAGCTTTAACATACCGGGACAGGGGCCCTACGAGCAGTACTTC
few	TRBV20-1	TRBD2	TRBJ2-1	CSASPGASGRNEQFF	TGCAGTGCTAGCCCTGGGGCTAGCGGAAGGAATGAGCAGTTCTTC
-	TRBV7-9	-	TRBJ2-3	CASSIHSLGYATDRQYF	TGTGCCAGCAGCATACACAGTTTAGGGTACGCCACAGATAGGCAGTATTTT